These T cell receptor beta chains were read from a single sample in a study of long-term antiretroviral therapy in people with HIV. TCRdb's copy holds only in-frame clones and misses some; the assay was immunoSEQ multiplex PCR. Seen here are 30,000 or so clones, around 85% observed once, and the top ten hold 8% to 9%. Here the sequenced sample was unsorted PBMCs, taken 3 years after starting antiretroviral therapy. The receptors shown here come from a man aged 35-49 years with HIV. The CDR3 runs from the conserved cysteine through the conserved F or W. Each record gives: clone size, V gene, J gene, CDR3 length, D gene, CDR3 DNA, CDR3 protein. D genes are given only for firm matches. Not all rows give a size; the values are once, few, many and, for expanded clones, a class.

clone_size: -; v_call: TRBV6-1; j_call: TRBJ1-2; cdr3_length: 16; d_call: -; cdr3_nt: TGTGCCAGCAGTGAAGACTCGGGGGGCAGCCCCTATGGCTACACCTTC; cdr3_aa: CASSEDSGGSPYGYTF
clone_size: -; v_call: TRBV6-5; j_call: TRBJ1-2; cdr3_length: 14; d_call: TRBD1; cdr3_nt: TGTGCCAGCAGTTACGAGGGACAGGGCTATGGCTACACCTTC; cdr3_aa: CASSYEGQGYGYTF
clone_size: -; v_call: TRBV5-1; j_call: TRBJ2-1; cdr3_length: 14; d_call: -; cdr3_nt: TGCGCCAGCAGCGAGGACGCCTCCTACAATGAGCAGTTCTTC; cdr3_aa: CASSEDASYNEQFF
clone_size: -; v_call: TRBV11-2; j_call: TRBJ1-2; cdr3_length: 15; d_call: -; cdr3_nt: TGTGCCAGCAGCTCTAGATGGCAGGGCGGGTATGGCTACACCTTC; cdr3_aa: CASSSRWQGGYGYTF
clone_size: -; v_call: TRBV7-8; j_call: TRBJ1-5; cdr3_length: 15; d_call: TRBD1; cdr3_nt: TGTGCCAGCAGCGCAGACAGGGGTAGCAATCAGCCCCAGCATTTT; cdr3_aa: CASSADRGSNQPQHF
clone_size: -; v_call: TRBV25-1; j_call: TRBJ2-7; cdr3_length: 15; d_call: -; cdr3_nt: TGTGCCAGCAGTGAATTGGGGCAGGGAAACTACGAGCAGTACTTC; cdr3_aa: CASSELGQGNYEQYF
clone_size: -; v_call: TRBV4-1; j_call: TRBJ1-2; cdr3_length: 16; d_call: TRBD1; cdr3_nt: TGCGCCAGCAGCCAGCACTCCGGGACAGGGACTTATGGCTACACCTTC; cdr3_aa: CASSQHSGTGTYGYTF
clone_size: -; v_call: TRBV11-1; j_call: TRBJ2-3; cdr3_length: 16; d_call: -; cdr3_nt: TGTGCCAGCAGCTTAGATGGCGGCAGTGTCACGGATACGCAGTATTTT; cdr3_aa: CASSLDGGSVTDTQYF
clone_size: -; v_call: TRBV19; j_call: TRBJ2-1; cdr3_length: 13; d_call: -; cdr3_nt: TGTGCCAGTAGGGCGGTTTCCTACAATGAGCAGTTCTTC; cdr3_aa: CASRAVSYNEQFF
clone_size: -; v_call: TRBV5-1; j_call: TRBJ1-1; cdr3_length: 16; d_call: TRBD1; cdr3_nt: TGCGCCAGCAGCTGGGGGAGGACAGGGTTAAACACTGAAGCTTTCTTT; cdr3_aa: CASSWGRTGLNTEAFF
clone_size: -; v_call: TRBV19; j_call: TRBJ2-1; cdr3_length: 14; d_call: -; cdr3_nt: TGTGCCAGTAAGCCCAGGAGCTCCTACAATGAGCAGTTCTTC; cdr3_aa: CASKPRSSYNEQFF
clone_size: once; v_call: TRBV11-3; j_call: TRBJ1-4; cdr3_length: 13; d_call: TRBD1; cdr3_nt: TGTGCCAGCGCCCGGGACAGCGACGAAAAACTGTTTTTT; cdr3_aa: CASARDSDEKLFF
clone_size: -; v_call: TRBV6-1; j_call: TRBJ2-1; cdr3_length: 14; d_call: TRBD2; cdr3_nt: TGTGCCAGCGTGGTAGCGGGAGGGGCCGATGAGCAGTTCTTC; cdr3_aa: CASVVAGGADEQFF
clone_size: -; v_call: TRBV30; j_call: TRBJ1-1; cdr3_length: 13; d_call: -; cdr3_nt: TGTGCCTGGAGAGGTCTAGGGAACACTGAAGCTTTCTTT; cdr3_aa: CAWRGLGNTEAFF
clone_size: -; v_call: TRBV5-8; j_call: TRBJ2-7; cdr3_length: 16; d_call: TRBD1; cdr3_nt: TGTGCCAGCAGCTCAGGACAGGTTGTGCCCTCCTACGAGCAGTACTTC; cdr3_aa: CASSSGQVVPSYEQYF
clone_size: few; v_call: TRBV20-1; j_call: TRBJ2-3; cdr3_length: 11; d_call: -; cdr3_nt: TGCAGTGCTACCAGGGGAGATACGCAGTATTTT; cdr3_aa: CSATRGDTQYF
clone_size: -; v_call: TRBV7-3; j_call: TRBJ2-2; cdr3_length: 16; d_call: -; cdr3_nt: TGTGCCAGCAGCTTACATGCTCCCGGTGAGGGCGGGGAGCTGTTTTTT; cdr3_aa: CASSLHAPGEGGELFF
clone_size: -; v_call: TRBV7-9; j_call: TRBJ1-2; cdr3_length: 16; d_call: -; cdr3_nt: TGTGCCAGCAGCCTTCCTCAGGCAGGCGCGAACTATGGCTACACCTTC; cdr3_aa: CASSLPQAGANYGYTF
clone_size: -; v_call: TRBV30; j_call: TRBJ1-4; cdr3_length: 14; d_call: -; cdr3_nt: TGTGCCTGGAGTGTACAAGGGGGGCGAGAAAAACTGTTTTTT; cdr3_aa: CAWSVQGGREKLFF
clone_size: -; v_call: TRBV19; j_call: TRBJ2-3; cdr3_length: 14; d_call: -; cdr3_nt: TGTGCCAGTAGTCCACTACCTCTGAGAGATACGCAGTATTTT; cdr3_aa: CASSPLPLRDTQYF
clone_size: once; v_call: TRBV2; j_call: TRBJ2-7; cdr3_length: 13; d_call: -; cdr3_nt: TGTGCCAGCAGTCTACCGACCCACCTGGAGCAGTACTTC; cdr3_aa: CASSLPTHLEQYF
clone_size: -; v_call: TRBV9; j_call: TRBJ2-1; cdr3_length: 12; d_call: -; cdr3_nt: TGTGCCAGCAGCCAGGGGGGGAATGAGCAGTTCTTC; cdr3_aa: CASSQGGNEQFF
clone_size: -; v_call: TRBV6-4; j_call: TRBJ2-1; cdr3_length: 16; d_call: TRBD1; cdr3_nt: TGTGCCAGCAGTCCATCACCGGGACAGGGAGTCAATGAGCAGTTCTTC; cdr3_aa: CASSPSPGQGVNEQFF
clone_size: -; v_call: TRBV30; j_call: TRBJ2-7; cdr3_length: 15; d_call: TRBD2; cdr3_nt: TGTGCCTGGAGTGTCGGTCTAGCGGGGGGCTACGAGCAGTACTTC; cdr3_aa: CAWSVGLAGGYEQYF
clone_size: -; v_call: TRBV5-1; j_call: TRBJ2-7; cdr3_length: 16; d_call: -; cdr3_nt: TGCGCCAGCAGCTTGGGTAGCAACGACGGCTCCTACGAGCAGTACTTC; cdr3_aa: CASSLGSNDGSYEQYF
clone_size: -; v_call: TRBV4-1; j_call: TRBJ1-3; cdr3_length: 16; d_call: TRBD1; cdr3_nt: TGCGCCAGCAGCCAAGCGTCAGGGGGCTCTGGAAACACCATATATTTT; cdr3_aa: CASSQASGGSGNTIYF
clone_size: -; v_call: TRBV19; j_call: TRBJ1-2; cdr3_length: 15; d_call: -; cdr3_nt: TGTGCCAGTAGTATCGGCGGCGGGGCTAACTATGGCTACACCTTC; cdr3_aa: CASSIGGGANYGYTF
clone_size: -; v_call: TRBV19; j_call: TRBJ1-5; cdr3_length: 14; d_call: -; cdr3_nt: TGTGCCAGTACCTACCCGGGGGAGGATCAGCCCCAGCATTTT; cdr3_aa: CASTYPGEDQPQHF
clone_size: -; v_call: TRBV6-1; j_call: TRBJ1-3; cdr3_length: 15; d_call: -; cdr3_nt: TGTGCCAGCAGTGAAAACACGAACTCTGGAAACACCATATATTTT; cdr3_aa: CASSENTNSGNTIYF
clone_size: -; v_call: TRBV7-9; j_call: TRBJ2-1; cdr3_length: 14; d_call: -; cdr3_nt: TGTGCCAGCAGCTTAAAGGGCGGGATAAATGAGCAGTTCTTC; cdr3_aa: CASSLKGGINEQFF
clone_size: -; v_call: TRBV6-1; j_call: TRBJ2-7; cdr3_length: 14; d_call: TRBD2; cdr3_nt: TGTGCCAGCAGTGAGTGGACTAGCGGCTACGAGCAGTACTTC; cdr3_aa: CASSEWTSGYEQYF
clone_size: -; v_call: TRBV5-1; j_call: TRBJ2-5; cdr3_length: 15; d_call: -; cdr3_nt: TGCGCCAGCAGCTTGGGCTTCAACCCGGAGGAGACCCAGTACTTC; cdr3_aa: CASSLGFNPEETQYF
clone_size: -; v_call: TRBV2; j_call: TRBJ1-1; cdr3_length: 15; d_call: TRBD1; cdr3_nt: TGTGCCAGCAGAGAGACCGGGACAGGGGGGGTTGAAGCTTTCTTT; cdr3_aa: CASRETGTGGVEAFF
clone_size: -; v_call: TRBV7-2; j_call: TRBJ2-7; cdr3_length: 18; d_call: TRBD1; cdr3_nt: TGTGCCAGCAGCCCTTCCCTCCCTGACAGGGTAAAGACCTACGAGCAGTACTTC; cdr3_aa: CASSPSLPDRVKTYEQYF
clone_size: -; v_call: TRBV23-1; j_call: TRBJ2-3; cdr3_length: 18; d_call: TRBD1; cdr3_nt: TGCGCCAGCAGTCCTCGGGACAGGGGGTCCTCCAGCACAGATACGCAGTATTTT; cdr3_aa: CASSPRDRGSSSTDTQYF
clone_size: -; v_call: TRBV5-1; j_call: TRBJ1-2; cdr3_length: 13; d_call: TRBD1; cdr3_nt: TGCGCCAGCAGCCCGGGGACAGCGTATGGCTACACCTTC; cdr3_aa: CASSPGTAYGYTF
clone_size: -; v_call: TRBV19; j_call: TRBJ2-7; cdr3_length: 15; d_call: -; cdr3_nt: TGTGCCAGTAGTATAGATCGGAGGGGGTCCTGGGAGCAGTACTTC; cdr3_aa: CASSIDRRGSWEQYF
clone_size: -; v_call: TRBV9; j_call: TRBJ2-1; cdr3_length: 17; d_call: TRBD2; cdr3_nt: TGTGCCAGCAGCCCGCTCCCTGGACTAGCGGGAGAGTATGAGCAGTTCTTC; cdr3_aa: CASSPLPGLAGEYEQFF
clone_size: few; v_call: TRBV5-4; j_call: TRBJ2-7; cdr3_length: 15; d_call: -; cdr3_nt: TGTGCCAGCAGCTCGACAGGCGCTAGCTCCTACGAGCAGTACTTC; cdr3_aa: CASSSTGASSYEQYF
clone_size: -; v_call: TRBV5-1; j_call: TRBJ1-1; cdr3_length: 15; d_call: -; cdr3_nt: TGCGCCAGCAGCTCCGTTGGATTACAGCAAACTGAAGCTTTCTTT; cdr3_aa: CASSSVGLQQTEAFF
clone_size: -; v_call: TRBV25-1; j_call: TRBJ2-1; cdr3_length: 14; d_call: TRBD1; cdr3_nt: TGTGCCAGCAGTGAACAGGGGGCCTACAATGAGCAGTTCTTC; cdr3_aa: CASSEQGAYNEQFF
clone_size: -; v_call: TRBV6-6; j_call: TRBJ1-4; cdr3_length: 14; d_call: -; cdr3_nt: TGTGCCAGCGCTCTGGGGCAGCTCAATGAAAAACTGTTTTTT; cdr3_aa: CASALGQLNEKLFF
clone_size: -; v_call: TRBV7-9; j_call: TRBJ2-5; cdr3_length: 13; d_call: TRBD2; cdr3_nt: TGTGCCAGCAGCTTGAGCGGGGCGGAGACCCAGTACTTC; cdr3_aa: CASSLSGAETQYF
clone_size: -; v_call: TRBV13; j_call: TRBJ2-4; cdr3_length: 15; d_call: -; cdr3_nt: TGTGCCAGCAGCGGAGAAGCGGGAGCCAAAAACATTCAGTACTTC; cdr3_aa: CASSGEAGAKNIQYF
clone_size: -; v_call: TRBV6-6; j_call: TRBJ1-1; cdr3_length: 13; d_call: -; cdr3_nt: TGTGCCAGCAGTTACGTTGAGGGGACTGAAGCTTTCTTT; cdr3_aa: CASSYVEGTEAFF
clone_size: -; v_call: TRBV19; j_call: TRBJ2-7; cdr3_length: 13; d_call: -; cdr3_nt: TGTGCCAGTAGTACGAGACAGGCCACTGAGCAGTACTTC; cdr3_aa: CASSTRQATEQYF
clone_size: -; v_call: TRBV14; j_call: TRBJ2-7; cdr3_length: 17; d_call: TRBD2; cdr3_nt: TGTGCCAGCAGCCAAGAGCCTAGCGGGGTGGGCTCCTACGAGCAGTACTTC; cdr3_aa: CASSQEPSGVGSYEQYF
clone_size: -; v_call: TRBV11-3; j_call: TRBJ2-3; cdr3_length: 15; d_call: -; cdr3_nt: TGTGCCAGCAGCTTAGGGGGGCGCGGCACAGATACGCAGTATTTT; cdr3_aa: CASSLGGRGTDTQYF
clone_size: -; v_call: TRBV7-9; j_call: TRBJ2-1; cdr3_length: 14; d_call: TRBD2; cdr3_nt: TGTGCCAGCAGCCACCTAGCGGAAGACAATGAGCAGTTCTTC; cdr3_aa: CASSHLAEDNEQFF
clone_size: -; v_call: TRBV2; j_call: TRBJ2-7; cdr3_length: 11; d_call: -; cdr3_nt: TGTGCCAGCAGTTATACATACGAGCAGTACTTC; cdr3_aa: CASSYTYEQYF
clone_size: few; v_call: TRBV10-3; j_call: TRBJ1-6; cdr3_length: 14; d_call: -; cdr3_nt: TGTGCCATCAGTGAGTCGATTGGTAATTCACCCCTCCACTTT; cdr3_aa: CAISESIGNSPLHF
clone_size: -; v_call: TRBV4-1; j_call: TRBJ2-3; cdr3_length: 16; d_call: TRBD2; cdr3_nt: TGCGCCAGCAGCCAAGAACTAGCGGGGCCCACAGATACGCAGTATTTT; cdr3_aa: CASSQELAGPTDTQYF
clone_size: -; v_call: TRBV7-6; j_call: TRBJ1-1; cdr3_length: 16; d_call: -; cdr3_nt: TGTGCCAGCAGCTTGGGTGAATGGCAGGAGAACACTGAAGCTTTCTTT; cdr3_aa: CASSLGEWQENTEAFF
clone_size: once; v_call: TRBV6-1; j_call: TRBJ2-7; cdr3_length: 14; d_call: -; cdr3_nt: TGTGCCAGCAGTGAAACTCCCAACCCTTACGAGCAGTACTTC; cdr3_aa: CASSETPNPYEQYF
clone_size: -; v_call: TRBV12-5; j_call: TRBJ1-4; cdr3_length: 14; d_call: TRBD1; cdr3_nt: TGTGCTAGTGGTCCCGGGACAGGGAATGAAAAACTGTTTTTT; cdr3_aa: CASGPGTGNEKLFF